The 25 T cell receptor beta chains below all came from one sample that was sequenced in a study of blood T cell repertoires in COVID-19. The table came from immunoSEQ multiplex PCR; TCRdb's copy has only in-frame clones and leaves some out. The sample includes about 57,000 clones, more than 75% seen only once; the top ten take around 21%. Material for sequencing was peripheral blood. These receptors originate from a woman in her sixties with acute or convalescent COVID-19.

The chain is built from TRBV5-4 and TRBJ2-1; 9 positions match TRBD1. Trimming at V came to 2 bases and at J to 2 bases, leaving 2 bases not matched to a gene. Germline loops: CDR1 SGHNT, CDR2 YYREEE (reference sequence). This CDR3 spans 15 amino acids. The CDR3 region is CASSFGTGPYNEQFF. The DNA for the CDR3 is TGTGCCAGCAGCTTTGGGACAGGGCCCTACAATGAGCAGTTCTTC.

The gene calls are TRBV7-3 and TRBJ2-7; TRBD1 agrees at 9 bases. The V gene's germline CDR1 is SGHTA and CDR2 FQGTGA. CDR3 size: 14 residues. Losses at the gene ends were 4 bases for V and 6 bases for J; bases not matched to a gene: 7. Here the CDR3 DNA reads TGTGCCAGCAGCTGGGGGACAGGGATAGGCGAGCAGTACTTC. Its translation is CASSWGTGIGEQYF.

The gene calls are TRBV7-6 and TRBJ1-1, with no clear D. CDR1 is SGHVS, CDR2 FNYEAQ, per germline. The CDR3 loop spans 14 amino acids. V dropped 3 bases and J dropped 0 bases, with 8 bases sitting between them. CDR3 loop: CASSLAGMNTEAFF. The CDR3 DNA reads TGTGCCAGCAGCTTGGCGGGAATGAACACTGAAGCTTTCTTT. The full variable domain, with the rest looked up from reference TRBV7-6 and TRBJ1-1, is GAGVSQSPRYKVTKRGQDVALRCDPISGHVSLYWYRQALGQGPEFLTYFNYEAQQDKSGLPNDRFSAERPEGSISTLTIQRTEQRDSAMYRCASSLAGMNTEAFFGQGTRLTVV.

V gene TRBV30 combines with J gene TRBJ1-3, with a tentative D call TRBD1 (5 bases). The V end lost 3 bases, the J end lost 0 bases, and 9 bases lay between the germline ends. Germline V gene data show CDR1 as GTSNPN and CDR2 as SVGIG (reference sequence). There are 14 residues in the CDR3. The CDR3 DNA reads TGTGCCTGGAGCGGGGGGGGCTCTGGAAACACCATATATTTT. Residues: CAWSGGGSGNTIYF.

The CDR3 DNA is TGTGCCAGCAGCCCCGGGGTAGCAGGCGATGAGCAGTTCTTC. Residues: CASSPGVAGDEQFF. J is TRBJ2-1 and V is TRBV7-3; a possible D gene is TRBD2 (5 bases). The CDR3 contains 14 residues. V lost 5 bases to trimming and J lost 8 bases, with 16 bases between them. Germline V gives CDR1 SGHTA, CDR2 FQGTGA.

The chain recombines TRBV7-6 with TRBJ1-1; no reliable D call. Per the germline V gene, CDR1 is SGHVS and CDR2 is FNYEAQ. The CDR3 is 14 amino acids. The V and J ends lost 5 bases and 1 base respectively, with 11 bases between them. DNA of the CDR3: TGTGCCAGCAGCGGAGGGAGGGAGAACACTGAAGCTTTCTTT. Residues: CASSGGRENTEAFF. Combining the CDR3 with reference TRBV7-6 and TRBJ1-1 gives the whole variable domain GAGVSQSPRYKVTKRGQDVALRCDPISGHVSLYWYRQALGQGPEFLTYFNYEAQQDKSGLPNDRFSAERPEGSISTLTIQRTEQRDSAMYRCASSGGRENTEAFFGQGTRLTVV.

V is TRBV3-1 (or the pseudogene TRBV3-2) and J is TRBJ1-1; TRBD1 might be the D (6 bases). Germline CDR1 is LGHDT and CDR2 is YNNKEL (reference sequence). The CDR3 is made up of 14 amino acids. The V end lost 4 bases, the J end lost 6 bases, and 15 bases lay between the germline ends. CDR3 DNA sequence: TGTGCCAGCAGCCCAGAGGCGGGGGCCTCTGAAGCTTTCTTT. Its protein product is CASSPEAGASEAFF.

The chain employs TRBV27 and TRBJ2-1; D possibly corresponds to TRBD1 (6 bases). The V end was cut by 2 bases, the J end by 4 bases, with 15 bases between. Looked up from germline, CDR1 is MNHEY and CDR2 is SMNVEV (reference sequence). This CDR3 comprises 16 residues. This CDR3 reads CASSLGRRGLYNEQFF. CDR3 coding DNA: TGTGCCAGCAGTTTAGGCCGCAGGGGCTTGTACAATGAGCAGTTCTTC.

This chain connects TRBV6-5 to TRBJ2-1; 8 bases line up with TRBD2. CDR3 size: 14 residues. Germline loops: CDR1 MNHEY, CDR2 SVGAGI. The V and J ends lost 4 bases and 5 bases, in that order; junction bases with no gene match: 4. The CDR3 DNA follows: TGTGCCAGCAGTTCTCGGGGGGGACACAATGAGCAGTTCTTC. This sequence encodes CASSSRGGHNEQFF.

The chain joins TRBV5-1 to TRBJ1-3, with D uncertain. Germline V lookup: CDR1 SGHRS, CDR2 YFSETQ. Trimming took off 0 bases at V and 2 bases at J, with 6 bases between the two ends. There are 14 residues in the CDR3. In DNA, the CDR3 is TGCGCCAGCAGCTTGGCTACAGCTGGAAACACCATATATTTT. Its translation is CASSLATAGNTIYF. The full variable domain, completed using reference TRBV5-1 and TRBJ1-3, is KAGVTQTPRYLIKTRGQQVTLSCSPISGHRSVSWYQQTPGQGLQFLFEYFSETQRNKGNFPGRFSGRQFSNSRSEMNVSTLELGDSALYLCASSLATAGNTIYFGEGSWLTVV.

The sample holds one count of this clone. The genes are TRBV11-3 and TRBJ2-4; 11 nucleotides agree with TRBD1. The trim removed 2 bases at V and 9 bases at J, leaving 3 bases unmatched. CDR1 is SGHNT, CDR2 YENEEA, per germline. The CDR3 runs to 14 residues. CDR3 sequence: CASSLPGTGGIQYF. The CDR3 nucleotides are TGTGCCAGCAGCTTACCCGGGACAGGGGGCATTCAGTACTTC.

V and J are TRBV3-1 (or the pseudogene TRBV3-2) and TRBJ2-5; 7 bases match TRBD1. With 5 bases clipped from V and 1 base from J, the junction kept 4 bases outside the gene matches. This CDR3 region has 14 residues. Per germline, CDR1 LGHDT and CDR2 YNNKEL (reference sequence). CDR3 sequence reads: CASSIGDSQETQYF. CDR3 in DNA: TGTGCCAGCAGCATCGGGGACAGCCAAGAGACCCAGTACTTC.

The chain employs TRBV5-4 and TRBJ1-4, with D uncertain. The CDR3 runs 12 residues. The V end lost 1 base, the J end lost 8 bases, and 6 bases lay between the germline ends. Germline lookup yields CDR1 SGHNT and CDR2 YYREEE (reference sequence). In DNA, the CDR3 is TGTGCCAGCAGCTTGCCCATGGAAAAACTGTTTTTT. Protein: CASSLPMEKLFF. Variable domain in full (rest from reference TRBV5-4 and TRBJ1-4): ETGVTQSPTHLIKTRGQQVTLRCSSQSGHNTVSWYQQALGQGPQFIFQYYREEENGRGNFPPRFSGLQFPNYSSELNVNALELDDSALYLCASSLPMEKLFFGSGTQLSVL.

The chain employs TRBV5-6 and TRBJ1-5; D gene unclear. The germline V gene encodes CDR1 SGHDT and CDR2 YYEEEE. V lost 4 bases and J lost 6, with 17 bases in between. The CDR3 sequence is 15 residues long. CDR3 in DNA: TGTGCCAGCAGCCGGCGGTCCGGGGTACGTCAGCCCCAGCATTTT. The encoded protein is CASSRRSGVRQPQHF.

V and J are TRBV5-1 and TRBJ1-1, with D uncertain. CDR1 is SGHRS and CDR2 is YFSETQ in the germline V gene. CDR3 length: 14 amino acids. V was shortened by 3 bases and J by 0 bases, with 9 bases between the two germline ends. The CDR3 DNA sequence: TGCGCCAGCAGCTCCAGGCGTATGAACACTGAAGCTTTCTTT. Translated: CASSSRRMNTEAFF.

The V and J genes are TRBV30 and TRBJ1-1; 7 bases fit TRBD1. Germline loops: CDR1 GTSNPN, CDR2 SVGIG (reference sequence). V was pared by 5 bases and J by 0 bases, with 6 bases of the junction left unmatched. CDR3 length: 14 amino acids. The CDR3 nucleotides read TGTGCCTGGTCCGGGACAGCATTGAACACTGAAGCTTTCTTT. It yields the protein CAWSGTALNTEAFF.

V gene TRBV10-2 combines with J gene TRBJ2-2; 7 nucleotides align to TRBD2. Germline trimming cut 0 bases from V and 5 bases from J; bases unmatched to any gene: 3. CDR1 WSHSY and CDR2 SAAADI come from the germline V gene. The CDR3 has 15 residues. This CDR3 is CASSESGGTTGELFF. CDR3 DNA sequence: TGCGCCAGCAGTGAGTCGGGGGGGACGACCGGGGAGCTGTTTTTT.

This clone was seen more than once but under ten times. The chain employs TRBV14 and TRBJ1-5; D unclear. Germline loops: CDR1 SGHDN, CDR2 FVKESK. V was cut by 1 base and J by 4 bases, with 5 bases left in between. The CDR3 runs to 13 residues. The CDR3 is CASSQGYNQPQHF. CDR3 coding DNA: TGTGCCAGCAGCCAAGGCTATAATCAGCCCCAGCATTTT.

The V and J genes are TRBV21-1 and TRBJ2-1; TRBD2, the D gene given by the table, was not confirmed from the DNA. TRBV21-1 is annotated as a pseudogene. The CDR3 loop spans 16 amino acids. Here the CDR3 reads CASSKVTRDSWYEQFF. In nucleotides, the CDR3 is TGTGCCAGCAGCAAAGTTACCCGGGACTCGTGGTATGAGCAGTTCTTC.

The rearrangement joins TRBV5-4 to TRBJ2-1; TRBD1 matches 9 bases. CDR1 and CDR2 (germline): SGHNT, YYREEE (reference sequence). V was clipped by 3 bases and J by 2 bases; unmatched bases: 3. The CDR3 totals 15 residues. In DNA form, the CDR3 reads TGTGCCAGCAGCTCACAGGGGGCAGCCTACAATGAGCAGTTCTTC. Protein: CASSSQGAAYNEQFF.

In this sample, this clone turned up once. The chain couples TRBV20-1 to TRBJ1-1, with D unresolved. Germline lookup yields CDR1 DFQATT and CDR2 SNEGSKA (reference sequence). The CDR3 runs 11 residues. CDR3 loop: CGVGRGTEAFF. In nucleotides, the CDR3 is TGCGGAGTTGGCCGGGGCACTGAAGCTTTCTTT.

V gene TRBV7-9 combines with J gene TRBJ1-2, with D maybe TRBD1 (5 bases). The CDR3 is 14 amino acids. V lost 8 bases and J 2 bases, leaving 15 bases between the germline ends. CDR1 is SEHNR, CDR2 FQNEAQ, per germline (reference sequence). CDR3 sequence reads: CASRPREGNYGYTF. For the CDR3, the DNA is TGTGCCAGCCGGCCGAGGGAGGGGAACTATGGCTACACCTTC.

The chain carries TRBV10-3 and TRBJ1-1; D may be TRBD1 (5 bases). This CDR3 spans 15 amino acids. CDR1 is ENHRY, CDR2 SYGVKD, per germline. Trimming stripped 4 bases from V and 3 bases from J, with 15 bases between. The CDR3 region is CAISGGSGIDTEAFF. CDR3 DNA: TGTGCCATCAGTGGGGGATCAGGGATCGACACTGAAGCTTTCTTT.

The chain links TRBV7-9 to TRBJ1-4; 8 bases match TRBD1. The CDR3 is 16 amino acids. Germline CDR1 reads SEHNR; CDR2 reads FQNEAQ (reference sequence). V shed 1 base, J shed 7 bases, and the junction held 8 bases outside the gene matches. The CDR3 loop reads CASSLVVDRASEKLFF. The CDR3 nucleotides are TGTGCCAGCAGCTTAGTTGTGGACAGGGCTAGTGAAAAACTGTTTTTT.

The chain joins TRBV7-9 to TRBJ2-2, with 11 bases that match TRBD1. The CDR3 totals 16 residues. Trimming at V came to 5 bases and at J to 6 bases, leaving 8 bases not matched to a gene. Germline CDR1 SEHNR, CDR2 FQNEAQ (reference sequence). The CDR3 protein is CASSQRDRGIPGELFF. As DNA, the CDR3 is TGTGCCAGCAGCCAACGGGACAGGGGGATCCCCGGGGAGCTGTTTTTT.